The rows below give T cell receptor beta chains drawn from one sample of a study of regulatory T cells in long-lasting Graves disease. TCRdb used MiXCR to reprocess the multiplex PCR reads, holding one entry per CDR3 protein. The sample holds hundreds of thousands of distinct CDR3 sequences, around 20% seen once. The specimen comprised peripheral blood mononuclear cells (PBMCs), sampled when the disease was refractory, from a patient treated with antithyroid drugs. These receptors originate from a female donor with Graves disease. Each CDR3 is given with its conserved first and last residue. Fields, in order: V gene, D gene, clone size, J gene, CDR3 protein, CDR3 DNA. D genes are given only for firm matches. Clone size, where shown, is once, few, many, or a class for clones that have expanded.

TRBV4-1	.	few	TRBJ2-3	CASSQVTSTDTQYF	TGCGCCAGCAGCCAAGTAACTAGCACAGATACGCAGTATTTT
TRBV10-3	.	.	TRBJ2-7	CAIRQRRGDGEQYF	TGTGCCATTCGACAGAGACGGGGTGATGGCGAGCAGTACTTC
TRBV6-1	.	.	TRBJ1-4	CASVLRGGNEKLFF	TGTGCCAGTGTCTTGCGGGGAGGTAATGAAAAACTGTTTTTT
TRBV27	.	many	TRBJ1-6	CASSLGTRSYNSPLHF	TGTGCCAGCAGTTTAGGGACTCGCTCCTATAATTCACCCCTCCACTTT
TRBV4-2	TRBD1	.	TRBJ2-2	CASSPGTAVINTGELFF	TGTGCCAGCAGCCCCGGGACAGCAGTGATAAACACCGGGGAGCTGTTTTTT
TRBV2	.	many	TRBJ2-7	CASLREGSYEQYF	TGTGCCAGCCTCAGAGAGGGATCCTACGAGCAGTACTTC
TRBV28	TRBD1	many	TRBJ2-5	CASNDRDRGNQETQYF	TGTGCCAGCAACGACCGGGACAGGGGAAACCAAGAGACCCAGTACTTC
TRBV7-2	TRBD2	many	TRBJ2-5	CASSLPPEVAGGETQYF	TGTGCCAGCAGCTTACCCCCTGAGGTAGCGGGAGGTGAGACCCAGTACTTC
TRBV7-9	.	.	TRBJ1-4	CASSSRVGTNEKLFF	TGTGCCAGCAGCTCAAGGGTTGGGACAAATGAAAAACTGTTTTTT
TRBV19	.	.	TRBJ2-1	CASTVSGGPAQFF	TGTGCCAGTACCGTAAGTGGGGGCCCCGCGCAGTTCTTC
TRBV6-1	.	many	TRBJ1-1	CASRDNSKNTEAFF	TGTGCCAGCAGGGACAATTCAAAGAACACTGAAGCTTTCTTT
TRBV10-1	.	few	TRBJ2-2	CASSRVLATGELFF	TGCGCCAGCAGTCGCGTTTTGGCTACCGGGGAGCTGTTTTTT
TRBV20-1	TRBD2	.	TRBJ2-7	CSATGGSNGYEQYF	TGCAGTGCTACCGGCGGGAGTAACGGCTACGAGCAGTACTTC
TRBV28	TRBD2	many	TRBJ2-7	CASSERAGLATSDEQYF	TGTGCCAGCAGTGAGAGGGCGGGACTAGCGACATCAGACGAGCAGTACTTC
TRBV2	TRBD1	many	TRBJ2-2	CASSVTGGNGELFF	TGTGCCAGCAGTGTAACAGGGGGCAACGGGGAGCTGTTTTTT
TRBV13	.	few	TRBJ2-7	CASSQGRSRSLQYF	TGTGCCAGCAGCCAAGGTAGGAGCCGGAGCTTGCAGTACTTC
TRBV7-2	.	few	TRBJ2-1	CASSLGGGGRLKYNEQFF	TGTGCCAGCAGCTTAGGAGGGGGAGGGCGGCTCAAGTACAATGAGCAGTTCTTC
TRBV2	TRBD1	few	TRBJ2-5	CASRAGTGTPGKGTQYF	TGTGCCAGCAGGGCCGGGACAGGTACCCCTGGAAAAGGGACCCAGTACTTC
TRBV20-1	TRBD2	.	TRBJ2-7	CSAMDEREFYEQYF	TGCAGTGCTATGGATGAGCGGGAGTTCTACGAGCAGTACTTC
TRBV2	.	.	TRBJ2-7	CASSSLTVSYEQYF	TGTGCCAGCAGCTCCTTGACGGTGTCCTACGAGCAGTACTTC
TRBV4-1	.	few	TRBJ2-7	CASSLGPGEIEQYF	TGCGCCAGCAGCCTTGGGCCCGGGGAGATCGAGCAGTACTTC
TRBV28	.	many	TRBJ1-5	CASSLSGDQPQHF	TGTGCCAGCAGTTTATCTGGGGATCAGCCCCAGCATTTT
TRBV7-3	TRBD1	many	TRBJ2-5	CASSPQGADKGETQYF	TGTGCCAGCAGCCCCCAGGGGGCCGACAAGGGAGAGACCCAGTACTTC
TRBV25-1	.	few	TRBJ2-5	CASRPIMWETQYF	TGTGCCAGCAGACCGATTATGTGGGAGACCCAGTACTTC
TRBV5-1	.	few	TRBJ2-5	CASSLEPGRRETQYF	TGCGCCAGCAGCTTGGAACCAGGTCGTCGCGAGACCCAGTACTTC
TRBV7-8	.	many	TRBJ2-2	CASSLARGGGPGELFF	TGTGCCAGCAGCTTAGCGAGAGGTGGAGGGCCCGGGGAGCTGTTTTTT